Shown below are 23 T cell receptor beta chains from a single sample sequenced in a study of shared clonotypes between healthy human individuals. The table came from immunoSEQ multiplex PCR; TCRdb's copy has only in-frame clones and leaves some out. The sample records roughly 1,000,000 clones, approximately 80% being singletons. The sequenced material came from memory CD4+ T cells from PBMCs. The sample's subset: CD45RA-negative fraction. The receptors come from a man between 18 and 35 years old in good health. Some clones in this sample may be carry-over from other donors' samples.

The chain joins TRBV30 to TRBJ2-5; D is possibly TRBD1 (5 bases). The V and J ends lost 4 bases and 5 bases respectively, with 14 bases between them. The CDR3 spans 13 residues. The V gene's germline CDR1 is GTSNPN and CDR2 SVGIG (reference sequence). This CDR3 reads CAWNRQGIETQYF. The CDR3, as DNA: TGTGCCTGGAACCGGCAGGGCATTGAGACCCAGTACTTC.

The rearrangement uses TRBV9 and TRBJ2-1; D is unclear. This CDR3 is built from 13 residues. The V end was cut by 0 bases, the J end by 9 bases, with 10 bases between. Germline CDR1 and CDR2: SGDLS and YYNGEE. CDR3 sequence reads: CASSVVGYSEQFF. In DNA, the CDR3 is TGTGCCAGCAGCGTAGTGGGTTATAGTGAGCAGTTCTTC.

The chain combines TRBV28 with TRBJ1-3, with 8 bases fitting TRBD1. CDR1 and CDR2 from the germline V gene are MDHEN and SYDVKM. This CDR3 comprises 15 residues. Germline trimming cut 3 bases from V and 4 bases from J; bases unmatched to any gene: 5. CDR3 nucleotides: TGTGCCAGCAGTTTTCTTCGGACAGGGGGAAACACCATATATTTT. As protein: CASSFLRTGGNTIYF.

This clone came up once. This may arise from a read error, as a much more abundant clone is one base away. The chain joins TRBV30 to TRBJ1-1; tentatively, D is TRBD1 (5 bases). The germline V gene encodes CDR1 GTSNPN and CDR2 SVGIG (reference sequence). This CDR3 is 13 amino acids long. Trimming left V 2 bases short and J 6 bases short, with 13 bases between. The CDR3 DNA follows: TGTGCCTGGAGTATAGACAGTGGGGCTGAAGCTTTCTTT. Translating gives CAWSIDSGAEAFF.

V usage is TRBV5-1 and J usage is TRBJ1-1; 7 nucleotides match TRBD1. CDR3 length: 15 residues. The J segment lost 3 bases and the V segment lost 3 bases, leaving 8 bases of the junction unmatched. Germline V lookup: CDR1 SGHRS, CDR2 YFSETQ. The DNA for the CDR3 is TGCGCCAGCAGCTCACAGGGGCGAGGGGACACTGAAGCTTTCTTT. This sequence encodes CASSSQGRGDTEAFF.

The rearrangement uses TRBV2 and TRBJ1-1, with D possibly matching TRBD1 (6 bases). This CDR3 comprises 13 residues. Germline V gene lookup returns CDR1 SNHLY and CDR2 FYNNEI. The V end lost 2 bases, the J end lost 5 bases, and 9 bases lay between the germline ends. The CDR3 DNA is TGTGCCAGCAGTGAAACAGGGCGGACTGAAGCTTTCTTT. Protein product: CASSETGRTEAFF.

The gene calls are TRBV18 and TRBJ1-2; 9 bases fit TRBD1. V was clipped by 2 bases and J by 0 bases; unmatched bases: 4. The CDR3 length is 16 residues. The germline V gene encodes CDR1 KGHSH and CDR2 LQKENI. The CDR3 DNA sequence: TGTGCCAGCTCACCAGGGACAGGGAGGTCTAACTATGGCTACACCTTC. This translates into CASSPGTGRSNYGYTF.

In the case of this clone: The sample holds other DNA sequences that translate to the same CDR3. The J gene is TRBJ2-5, the V gene TRBV18; D possibly matches TRBD1 or TRBD2 (5 bases each). V was cut by 3 bases and J by 5 bases, with 7 bases left in between. There are 12 residues in the CDR3. CDR1 is KGHSH and CDR2 is LQKENI in the germline V gene. The CDR3 nucleotides are TGTGCCAGCTCACCGGGGGAGGAGACCCAGTACTTC. It yields the protein CASSPGEETQYF. Together with reference TRBV18 and TRBJ2-5, the CDR3 gives the full variable domain: NAGVMQNPRHLVRRRGQEARLRCSPMKGHSHVYWYRQLPEEGLKFMVYLQKENIIDESGMPKERFSAEFPKEGPSILRIQQVVRGDSAAYFCASSPGEETQYFGPGTRLLVL.

This clone appeared many times. Other DNA sequences in this specimen translate into the identical CDR3. This rearrangement joins TRBV7-2 to TRBJ2-5; 10 bases line up with TRBD1. Losses at the gene ends were 1 base for V and 2 bases for J; bases not matched to a gene: 4. Germline-derived CDR1 and CDR2 are SGHTA and FQGNSA. The length of the CDR3 is 16 residues. In DNA, the CDR3 is TGTGCCAGCAGCTTAGGACGGACAGGGGGGCAAGAGACCCAGTACTTC. Translating gives CASSLGRTGGQETQYF.

The rearrangement joins TRBV6-1 to TRBJ2-1; D is perhaps TRBD1 (6 bases). Germline CDR1 reads MNHNS; CDR2 reads SASEGT. The V end lost 2 bases, the J end lost 7 bases, and 21 bases lay between the germline ends. The CDR3 is 17 residues long. The CDR3 is CASSEFPRGRGLNEQFF. The CDR3 bases are TGTGCCAGCAGTGAATTCCCCAGGGGTCGAGGGTTGAATGAGCAGTTCTTC.

V usage is TRBV28 and J usage is TRBJ1-2; 8 nucleotides agree with TRBD1. Germline CDR1 reads MDHEN; CDR2 reads SYDVKM. V trimming: 10 bases; J trimming: 4 bases; junction bases outside the gene matches: 14. The CDR3 length is 15 residues. CDR3 DNA: TGTGCCACACTAGGGACAGGCCAAGGTTCCTATGGCTACACCTTC. This sequence encodes CATLGTGQGSYGYTF.

V gene TRBV28 combines with J gene TRBJ1-4, with 7 bases matching TRBD1. This CDR3 has 14 residues. CDR1 MDHEN and CDR2 SYDVKM come from the germline V gene. Trimming removed 4 bases from V and 4 bases from J; junction bases left unmatched: 3. The CDR3 sequence: CASSSGQYNEKLFF. The CDR3 DNA follows: TGTGCCAGCAGTTCGGGACAGTATAATGAAAAACTGTTTTTT. Based on the CDR3 plus reference TRBV28 and TRBJ1-4, the full variable domain is DVKVTQSSRYLVKRTGEKVFLECVQDMDHENMFWYRQDPGLGLRLIYFSYDVKMKEKGDIPEGYSVSREKKERFSLILESASTNQTSMYLCASSSGQYNEKLFFGSGTQLSVL.

In its sample, this clone was seen once. This rearrangement joins TRBV5-5 to TRBJ2-3, with TRBD2 identical over 11 bases. The germline gives CDR1 SGHKS, CDR2 YYEKEE (reference sequence). V shed 4 bases and J 6 bases; nucleotides not matched to a gene: 4. This CDR3 is 14 amino acids long. The CDR3 DNA follows: TGTGCCAGCAGCGAACTAGCGGGAGTGGATACGCAGTATTTT. Protein sequence: CASSELAGVDTQYF.

The chain uses TRBV30 and TRBJ1-1; TRBD1 matches 7 bases. Germline assignment: CDR1 GTSNPN and CDR2 SVGIG (reference sequence). There are 18 residues in the CDR3. With V trimmed by 3 bases and J by 1 base, 17 bases remained unmatched. The CDR3 is CAWRLGGQLNRWNTEAFF. The DNA for the CDR3 is TGTGCCTGGAGGCTGGGGGGACAGCTTAATCGGTGGAACACTGAAGCTTTCTTT.

V and J are TRBV28 and TRBJ2-7, with D perhaps assigned TRBD1 or TRBD2 (7 bases each). The CDR3 loop spans 15 amino acids. V lost 7 bases, J lost 0 bases, and 16 bases lay in between. CDR1 is MDHEN, CDR2 SYDVKM, per germline. This CDR3 reads CASTQGGTLSYEQYF. CDR3 bases: TGTGCCAGCACCCAGGGGGGGACTCTCTCCTACGAGCAGTACTTC.

Worth noting for this clone: Other DNA sequences from this sample encode an identical CDR3 as well. The chain is built from TRBV2 and TRBJ2-3, with TRBD2 matching over 7 bases. CDR1 is SNHLY and CDR2 is FYNNEI in the germline V gene. The ends lost 5 bases at V and 4 bases at J; junction bases unmatched: 6. The CDR3 has 14 residues. The CDR3 spells CASSYTGGADTQYF. CDR3 bases: TGTGCCAGCAGTTACACGGGAGGCGCAGATACGCAGTATTTT.

Concerning this clone: A read error may be the cause here, since a much bigger clone is one base away. This chain connects TRBV9 to TRBJ1-1; D gene ambiguous. CDR3 size: 13 residues. CDR1 is SGDLS, CDR2 YYNGEE, per germline. Deletions cut 0 bases from V and 2 bases from J, with 5 bases between. CDR3 amino acids: CASSVVKNTEAFF. As DNA, the CDR3 is TGTGCCAGCAGCGTAGTTAAAAACACTGAAGCTTTCTTT.

V usage is TRBV4-2 and J usage is TRBJ2-2; D gene uncertain. The CDR3 loop spans 14 amino acids. Trimming pared 4 bases from V and 3 bases from J, leaving 9 bases between. Germline-derived CDR1 and CDR2 are LGHNA and YNFKEQ. The CDR3, as DNA: TGTGCCAGCAGCCGGGAACAATACACCGGGGAGCTGTTTTTT. It codes for CASSREQYTGELFF.

Of note for this clone: This may be a read error: a much more frequent sequence differs by one nucleotide. This CDR3 is also generated by other DNA sequences in the sample. The chain carries TRBV18 and TRBJ1-2; D gene uncertain. V gave up 2 bases and J gave up 5 bases, with 12 bases separating them. Germline V lookup: CDR1 KGHSH, CDR2 LQKENI. The CDR3 consists of 14 residues. The chain's CDR3 is CASSPSVGGYGYTF. In nucleotides, the CDR3 is TGTGCCAGCTCACCATCAGTTGGCGGTTATGGCTACACCTTC.

The gene calls are TRBV6-1 and TRBJ2-3; weak D call: TRBD2 (5 bases). Trimming stripped 0 bases from V and 4 bases from J, with 17 bases between. The CDR3 runs 17 residues. The germline gives CDR1 MNHNS, CDR2 SASEGT. The DNA for the CDR3 is TGTGCCAGCAGTGAAGCTTTAGGGTCTGGAGGTGCAGATACGCAGTATTTT. Protein product: CASSEALGSGGADTQYF.

The CDR3 spells CASSPERPSSGNTIYF. CDR3 nucleotides: TGTGCCAGCAGCCCCGAGAGGCCTAGCTCTGGAAACACCATATATTTT. This chain connects TRBV2 to TRBJ1-3; D gene ambiguous. V dropped 6 bases and J dropped 0 bases, with 15 bases sitting between them. The CDR3 sequence is 16 residues long. Germline CDR1 SNHLY, CDR2 FYNNEI. Based on the CDR3 plus reference TRBV2 and TRBJ1-3, the full variable domain is EPEVTQTPSHQVTQMGQEVILRCVPISNHLYFYWYRQILGQKVEFLVSFYNNEISEKSEIFDDQFSVERPDGSNFTLKIRSTKLEDSAMYFCASSPERPSSGNTIYFGEGSWLTVV.

The chain employs TRBV7-2 and TRBJ1-3, with 7 bases matching TRBD1. V shed 4 bases, J shed 1 base, and the junction held 4 bases outside the gene matches. Germline values: CDR1 SGHTA, CDR2 FQGNSA. CDR3 size: 15 residues. The CDR3 loop is CASSSWTGSGNTIYF. In nucleotides, the CDR3 is TGTGCCAGCAGCTCATGGACAGGTTCTGGAAACACCATATATTTT.

A word on this clone: At one end the junction does not follow the germline gene, possibly because of a read error. The V and J genes are TRBV28 and TRBJ1-1; the match to TRBD1 covers 7 bases. CDR3 length: 13 amino acids. Germline V CDR1 and CDR2: MDHEN, SYDVKM. The CDR3 sequence: CVSSSRQGGQAFF. CDR3 DNA: TGTGTCAGCAGTTCCCGACAGGGAGGGCAAGCTTTCTTT.